This TCR beta chain was sequenced in a study of regulatory T cells in long-lasting Graves disease. Both iRepertoire HTBI primers and Arm-PCR of CDR3 regions were used to build the TCR beta libraries. MiXCR, applied by TCRdb to the multiplex PCR reads, yields one record per CDR3 protein. Seen here are about 450,000 distinct CDR3 sequences, around 22% observed once, and the top ten hold about a quarter. Specified time point: persistent/refractory GD, antithyroid drugs over 5 years with positive TRAb. Construction of the TCR library relied on RNA isolated from PBMCs. This specimen consisted of peripheral blood mononuclear cells (PBMCs), obtained when the disease was refractory, from a patient treated with antithyroid drugs. The receptor comes from a female donor with Graves disease.

CDR3 amino acids: CASTQGQASFHQPQHF. The CDR3 DNA is TGTGCCAGCACCCAGGGACAGGCAAGTTTCCATCAGCCCCAGCATTTT. The V gene is TRBV12-3 or TRBV12-4, the J gene TRBJ1-5; TRBD1 aligns across 8 bases. The CDR3 extends over 16 amino acids. J was trimmed by 5 bases and V by 7 bases; bases with no gene match: 13.